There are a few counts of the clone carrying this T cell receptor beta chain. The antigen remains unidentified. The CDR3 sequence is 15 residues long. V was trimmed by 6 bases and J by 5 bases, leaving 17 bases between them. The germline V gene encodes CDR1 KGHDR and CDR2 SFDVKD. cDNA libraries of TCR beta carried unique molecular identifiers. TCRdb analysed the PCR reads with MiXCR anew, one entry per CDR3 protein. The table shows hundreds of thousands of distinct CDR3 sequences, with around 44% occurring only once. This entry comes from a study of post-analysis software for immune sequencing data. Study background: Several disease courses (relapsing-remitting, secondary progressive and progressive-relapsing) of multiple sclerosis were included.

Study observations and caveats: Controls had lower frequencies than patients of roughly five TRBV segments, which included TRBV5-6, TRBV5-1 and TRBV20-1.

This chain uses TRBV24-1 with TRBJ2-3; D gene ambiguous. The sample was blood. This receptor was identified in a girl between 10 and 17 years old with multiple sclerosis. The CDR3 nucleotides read TGTGCCACCAGTAGCACGGGTGGCGATCTAGATACGCAGTATTTT. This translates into CATSSTGGDLDTQYF.